These 13 T cell receptor beta chains came from one sample sequenced in a study of blood T cells in healthy people across ages. Together with a sample-barcoded 5' primer, a J-beta primer mix was included in a second PCR lasting about 7 to 11 cycles. A single record per CDR3 protein comes from TCRdb applying MiXCR to the 5' RACE reads. There are some 760,000 distinct CDR3 sequences in the sample; 25% occur only once, and approximately 3.7% lies in the top ten. This sample also appeared in a second study, on T cells of mothers and their children.

Specimen: blood. These receptors all come from a boy between 5 and 17 years old in good health.

As concerns this clonotype: An end of the junction does not agree with germline; a read error may underlie this. This sequence joins TRBV7-9 and TRBJ2-4; D could derive from TRBD1 or TRBD2 (6 bases each). Germline V lookup: CDR1 SEHNR, CDR2 FQNEAQ (reference sequence). The CDR3 has 16 amino acids. The CDR3 nucleotides read TGTGCCAGCAGCTTAATCGGGGGCCGGGGCAAAAACATTCGGTACTTC. As protein: CASSLIGGRGKNIRYF. Full variable domain (remainder filled in from reference TRBV7-9 and TRBJ2-4): DTGVSQNPRHKITKRGQNVTFRCDPISEHNRLYWYRQTLGQGPEFLTYFQNEAQLEKSRLLSDRFSAERPKGSFSTLEIQRTEQGDSAMYLCASSLIGGRGKNIRYFGAGTRLSVL.

The chain combines TRBV20-1 with TRBJ2-1; no clear D gene. Trimming took off 3 bases at V and 3 bases at J, with 12 bases between the two ends. This CDR3 region has 14 residues. The germline V gene has CDR1 DFQATT and CDR2 SNEGSKA (reference sequence). DNA of the CDR3: TGCAGTGCTAGGGCCACCATAGACTACAATGAGCAGTTCTTC. Protein: CSARATIDYNEQFF.

The V and J genes are TRBV5-1 and TRBJ1-4, with TRBD1 as a possible D gene (6 bases). The CDR3 extends over 14 amino acids. Deletions cut 7 bases from V and 5 bases from J, with 15 bases between. Germline V gene sequence: CDR1 SGHRS, CDR2 YFSETQ. Here the CDR3 reads CASRKDRTNEKLFF. CDR3 DNA sequence: TGCGCCAGCCGAAAGGACAGAACGAATGAAAAACTGTTTTTT.

The table lists this clonotype with a few counts. V usage is TRBV20-1 and J usage is TRBJ2-5, with 11 positions matching TRBD2. CDR3 size: 14 residues. Germline-derived CDR1 and CDR2 are DFQATT and SNEGSKA (reference sequence). V lost 0 bases and J lost 5; bases outside the gene matches: 2. In nucleotides, the CDR3 is TGCAGTGCTAGAGATACTAGCGGGAGTGAGACCCAGTACTTC. Residues: CSARDTSGSETQYF.

The chain combines TRBV5-1 with TRBJ1-4; D unresolved. The length of the CDR3 is 17 residues. The V end was cut by 7 bases, the J end by 1 base, with 20 bases between. Germline V gene data show CDR1 as SGHRS and CDR2 as YFSETQ. CDR3 coding DNA: TGCGCCAGCGGACGACAAGAGGGCGCGGGAACTAATGAAAAACTGTTTTTT. Its protein is CASGRQEGAGTNEKLFF.

J is TRBJ2-4 and V is TRBV7-2; TRBD1 matches 12 bases. Germline V gene lookup returns CDR1 SGHTA and CDR2 FQGNSA. The trim removed 4 bases at V and 8 bases at J, leaving 3 bases unmatched. This CDR3 spans 14 amino acids. Written as DNA, the CDR3 is TGTGCCAGCAGCTCGGGACAGGGGGCTTACATTCAGTACTTC. Its translation: CASSSGQGAYIQYF.

J is TRBJ2-1 and V is TRBV10-3; maybe TRBD2 (6 bases). There are 12 residues in the CDR3. Looked up from germline, CDR1 is ENHRY and CDR2 is SYGVKD. Between the trimmed V and J ends, which lost 3 bases and 14 bases, there was a span of 14 bases. This CDR3 is CAISDSGRQEFF. Here the CDR3 DNA reads TGTGCCATCAGTGACTCAGGGAGGCAAGAGTTCTTC.

The chain uses TRBV14 and TRBJ2-5, with D possibly matching TRBD2 (6 bases). Germline values: CDR1 SGHDN, CDR2 FVKESK. This CDR3 has 14 amino acids. Trimming removed 4 bases from V and 1 base from J, with 10 bases in between. CDR3 loop: CASSPLGGQETQYF. The CDR3 nucleotides read TGTGCCAGCAGCCCCCTCGGGGGCCAAGAGACCCAGTACTTC.

This clonotype was seen only a few times. The J gene is TRBJ2-7, the V gene TRBV28; 7 bases align to TRBD2. The CDR3 spans 18 residues. Unmatched junction bases numbered 14, after V lost 2 bases and J lost 1 base. CDR1 and CDR2 from the germline V gene are MDHEN and SYDVKM. The CDR3 bases are TGTGCCAGCAGTTTAGAACAGAGCCCCAGGCGGGAGTCCTACGAGCAGTACTTC. It translates to CASSLEQSPRRESYEQYF.

This clonotype was recorded a few times. The CDR3 DNA is TGCACCAGCTGCGAGGACAGAGGATACTACAATGAGCAGTTCTTC. As protein: CTSCEDRGYYNEQFF. The chain employs TRBV1 and TRBJ2-5; TRBD1 is the table's D call and was not checked against the DNA. The J call is doubtful: the DNA matches TRBJ2-1 better. TRBV1 is a documented pseudogene. This CDR3 comprises 15 residues.

This clonotype has a count of ten or more. The chain recombines TRBV12-3 or TRBV12-4 with TRBJ2-1, with D uncertain. The V end lost 6 bases, the J end lost 7 bases, and 13 bases lay between the germline ends. This CDR3 has 13 residues. In nucleotides, the CDR3 is TGTGCCAGCAGCCCCGTCCCTGTGAATGAGCAGTTCTTC. It specifies CASSPVPVNEQFF.

For the CDR3, the DNA is TGTGCCAGCAGCGTGGACAGCGGGGAGAATGAGCAGTTCTTC. It encodes CASSVDSGENEQFF. The chain is built from TRBV11-2 and TRBJ2-1, with D perhaps matching TRBD2 (7 bases). The CDR3 loop spans 14 amino acids. Trimming took off 5 bases at V and 7 bases at J, with 15 bases between the two ends. CDR1 and CDR2 from the germline V gene are SGHAT and FQNNGV.

This clonotype was found a few times. V usage is TRBV19 and J usage is TRBJ2-5; tentatively, D is TRBD2 (5 bases). The end of the DNA fits TRBJ2-7 better, so the J call may be wrong. CDR1 is LNHDA and CDR2 is SQIVND in the germline V gene (reference sequence). This CDR3 region has 15 residues. The CDR3 protein is CASSMAGKGSYEQYF. In nucleotides, the CDR3 is TGTGCCAGTAGTATGGCCGGGAAGGGATCCTACGAGCAGTACTTC.